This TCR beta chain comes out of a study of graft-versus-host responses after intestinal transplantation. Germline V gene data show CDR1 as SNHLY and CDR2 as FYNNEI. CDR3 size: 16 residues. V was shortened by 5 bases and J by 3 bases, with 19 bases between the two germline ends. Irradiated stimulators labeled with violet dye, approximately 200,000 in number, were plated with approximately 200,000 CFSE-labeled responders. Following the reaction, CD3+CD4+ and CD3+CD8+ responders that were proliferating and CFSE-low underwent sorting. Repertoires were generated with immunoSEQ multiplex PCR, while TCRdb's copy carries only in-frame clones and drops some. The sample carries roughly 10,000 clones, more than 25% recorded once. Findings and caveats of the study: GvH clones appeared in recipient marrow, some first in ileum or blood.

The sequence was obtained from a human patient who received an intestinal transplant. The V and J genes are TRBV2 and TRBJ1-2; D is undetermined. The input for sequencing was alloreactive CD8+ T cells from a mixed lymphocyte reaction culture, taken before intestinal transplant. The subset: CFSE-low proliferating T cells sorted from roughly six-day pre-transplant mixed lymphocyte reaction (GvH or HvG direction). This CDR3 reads CASSPETRRGYYGYTF. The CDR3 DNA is TGTGCCAGCAGTCCCGAAACCCGCCGGGGATACTATGGCTACACCTTC.